Listed below are T cell receptor beta chains from one sample, sequenced in a study of CD4 T cells in relation to SARS-CoV-2 and coronaviruses. These receptors are not linked to any known antigen. Some clones are missing from TCRdb's copy, which holds only in-frame ones; the method was immunoSEQ multiplex PCR. The table lists some 30,000 clones, about three quarters of them singletons. Specimen: CD4+ T cells from PBMCs, cultured in vitro. The source of these receptors is a human donor in good health. The CDR3 runs from the conserved cysteine through the conserved F or W. D genes are given only for firm matches. Not all rows give a size; the values are once, few, many and, for expanded clones, a class.

V gene: TRBV18; J gene: TRBJ2-7; clone size: NA; D gene: TRBD2; CDR3 protein: CASGRGDRLMEQYF; CDR3 DNA: TGTGCCAGCGGCCGGGGGGACCGGCTTATGGAGCAGTACTTC
V gene: TRBV6-1; J gene: TRBJ2-7; clone size: NA; D gene: NA; CDR3 protein: CASSEFWRARGRATYEQYF; CDR3 DNA: TGTGCCAGCAGTGAATTTTGGCGGGCTAGGGGCAGGGCCACCTACGAGCAGTACTTC
V gene: TRBV6-6; J gene: TRBJ2-1; clone size: NA; D gene: NA; CDR3 protein: CASTVDWAPGNEQFF; CDR3 DNA: TGTGCCAGCACCGTGGACTGGGCCCCGGGTAATGAGCAGTTCTTC
V gene: TRBV2; J gene: TRBJ1-3; clone size: few; D gene: NA; CDR3 protein: CARQSFSGNTIYF; CDR3 DNA: TGTGCCAGACAGTCCTTCTCTGGAAACACCATATATTTT
V gene: TRBV20-1; J gene: TRBJ2-7; clone size: few; D gene: TRBD2; CDR3 protein: CSASPMAREGYEQYF; CDR3 DNA: TGCAGTGCTAGTCCCATGGCTAGGGAGGGGTACGAGCAGTACTTC
V gene: TRBV7-9; J gene: TRBJ1-4; clone size: NA; D gene: TRBD1; CDR3 protein: CASSYGSGTGYEKLFF; CDR3 DNA: TGTGCCAGCAGCTACGGGAGCGGGACAGGGTATGAAAAACTGTTTTTT
V gene: TRBV5-6; J gene: TRBJ2-7; clone size: NA; D gene: NA; CDR3 protein: CASNMRFGPSNYEQYF; CDR3 DNA: TGTGCCAGCAACATGAGATTCGGGCCCAGCAACTACGAGCAGTACTTC
V gene: TRBV12-5; J gene: TRBJ2-7; clone size: once; D gene: NA; CDR3 protein: CASGPRGAWEQYF; CDR3 DNA: TGTGCTAGTGGTCCTAGGGGGGCATGGGAGCAGTACTTC
V gene: TRBV9; J gene: TRBJ2-5; clone size: once; D gene: TRBD2; CDR3 protein: CASSVMGTTSQETQYF; CDR3 DNA: TGTGCCAGCAGCGTAATGGGGACTACCTCCCAAGAGACCCAGTACTTC
V gene: TRBV27; J gene: TRBJ2-1; clone size: NA; D gene: NA; CDR3 protein: CASSLFNENEQFF; CDR3 DNA: TGTGCCAGCAGTTTATTTAACGAAAATGAGCAGTTCTTC
V gene: TRBV5-1; J gene: TRBJ1-6; clone size: few; D gene: TRBD1; CDR3 protein: CASRPLTGTNSPLHF; CDR3 DNA: TGCGCCAGCAGACCCCTGACAGGGACGAATTCACCCCTCCACTTT
V gene: TRBV5-6; J gene: TRBJ1-2; clone size: once; D gene: NA; CDR3 protein: CASRADKYYGYTF; CDR3 DNA: TGTGCCAGCAGGGCCGACAAGTACTATGGCTACACCTTC
V gene: TRBV5-4; J gene: TRBJ1-6; clone size: NA; D gene: NA; CDR3 protein: CASSFFLRVAPGVRSPLHF; CDR3 DNA: TGTGCCAGCAGTTTTTTCCTCAGGGTTGCCCCAGGGGTACGGTCACCCCTCCACTTT
V gene: TRBV4-2; J gene: TRBJ2-3; clone size: NA; D gene: NA; CDR3 protein: CASSQDWRGRRADTQYF; CDR3 DNA: TGTGCCAGCAGCCAAGATTGGCGTGGGCGGAGGGCAGATACGCAGTATTTT